This T cell receptor beta chain was sequenced during a study of blood T cell repertoires in COVID-19. Overall study: The United States, Italy and Spain supplied acute and convalescent COVID-19 samples. T cells, B-cell-depleted T cells, or PBMCs provided the cDNA or gDNA that served as material.

As processed by the authors: Nucleated cell counts were estimated from reference gene primer amplification. Assay used: immunoSEQ multiplex PCR; TCRdb lists only in-frame clones, some missing. V and J calls and clone size are given by that table; D and trimming were obtained from the DNA. The table has approximately 27,000 clones, about nine tenths seen once. The CDR3 spans 15 residues. From germline, CDR1 is SGHRS and CDR2 YFSETQ. V shed 0 bases and J 6 bases; nucleotides not matched to a gene: 0. The chain combines TRBV5-1 with TRBJ2-2, with 12 bases lining up with TRBD2. Material: peripheral blood. The TCR comes from a woman in her forties or fifties with active COVID-19. Here the CDR3 DNA reads TGCGCCAGCAGCTTGGGGACTAGCGGGGCCGGGGAGCTGTTTTTT. It encodes CASSLGTSGAGELFF.